This T cell receptor beta chain emerged from a study of cytomegalovirus exposure and HLA in healthy donors. Study summary: T cells numbering about 200 million yielded some 110 million unique TCR beta sequences in an earlier analysis. HLA-typed donors were the source of tens of millions of unique TCRs held in an early data release. Findings and limits, study-wide: An analysis done earlier found most TCR beta V segments productive about 87% or about 30% of the time. A later examination showed that TCR association rates differed by HLA locus, with DRB1 most and HLA-C fewest.

60 Vbeta and 13 Jbeta primers were used in PCR. Clones were read by immunoSEQ multiplex PCR, and TCRdb kept only the in-frame ones, dropping some. Here the sample spans fewer than 200,000 clones, roughly 78% being singletons. This CDR3 has 13 amino acids. The ends lost 8 bases at V and 8 bases at J; junction bases unmatched: 11. Looked up from germline, CDR1 is MNHNS and CDR2 is SASEGT. For this clone: The antigen is unknown.

This chain joins TRBV6-1 and TRBJ1-2; 7 bases agree with TRBD1. The sequence was obtained from a middle-aged woman in good health and CMV-seronegative. The sample was PBMCs. The CDR3 reads CASVQGGAGGYTF. The CDR3 nucleotides read TGTGCCAGCGTCCAAGGGGGCGCTGGGGGCTACACCTTC.